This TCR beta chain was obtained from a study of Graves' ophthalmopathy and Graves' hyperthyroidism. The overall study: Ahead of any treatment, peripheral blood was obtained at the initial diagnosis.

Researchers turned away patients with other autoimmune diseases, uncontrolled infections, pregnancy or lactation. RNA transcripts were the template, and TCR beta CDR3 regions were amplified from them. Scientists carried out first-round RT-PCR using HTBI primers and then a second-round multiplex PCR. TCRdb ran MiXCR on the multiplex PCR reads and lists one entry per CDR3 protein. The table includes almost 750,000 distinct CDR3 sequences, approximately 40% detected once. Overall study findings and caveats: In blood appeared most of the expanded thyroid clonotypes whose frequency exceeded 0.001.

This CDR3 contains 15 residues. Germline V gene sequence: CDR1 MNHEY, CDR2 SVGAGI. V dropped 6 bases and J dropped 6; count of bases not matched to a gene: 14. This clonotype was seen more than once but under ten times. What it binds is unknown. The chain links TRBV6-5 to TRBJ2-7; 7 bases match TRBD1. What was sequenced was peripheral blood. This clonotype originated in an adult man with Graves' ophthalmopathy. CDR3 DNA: TGTGCCAGCAGCCAAGAGACAGGGACAATGGGCGAGCAGTACTTC. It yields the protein CASSQETGTMGEQYF.